These T cell receptor beta chains were read from a single sample in a study of T cell responses to AZD1222 COVID-19 vaccine. The table came from immunoSEQ multiplex PCR; TCRdb's copy has only in-frame clones and leaves some out. The sample contains roughly 120,000 clones, roughly nine tenths of which appear only once. Sequencing used peripheral blood, obtained on day 0 of AZD1222 vaccination. Receptor source: an adult in good health. Each CDR3 is given with its conserved first and last residue. Each record gives: V gene, J gene, clone size, CDR3 protein. A row's size may be missing; if present it is once, few, many or a size class.

TRBV9,TRBJ2-6,NA,CASSPWQSSSGANVLTF
TRBV5-4,TRBJ1-2,NA,CASSLVGTGGHGYTF
TRBV30,TRBJ2-5,NA,CAWSIPETQYF
TRBV2,TRBJ2-2,NA,CASSVVSGSTGELFF
TRBV7-9,TRBJ2-5,NA,CASSLARETQYF
TRBV19,TRBJ1-3,NA,CASSIDRGAGNTIYF
TRBV2,TRBJ1-4,NA,CASRADGTNEKLFF
TRBV2,TRBJ1-2,NA,CASSLQGVGYTF
TRBV5-8,TRBJ1-4,NA,CASSPYASSNFF
TRBV18,TRBJ1-1,NA,CASSPRQANTEAFF
TRBV11-2,TRBJ1-1,NA,CASSLGFWGRGSMNTEAFF
TRBV18,TRBJ2-7,NA,CASSPPGLAGVYEQYF
TRBV2,TRBJ2-1,NA,CASSAPDAGGDEQFF
TRBV18,TRBJ1-5,NA,CASSGGANQPQHF
TRBV10-1,TRBJ2-7,NA,CASWVNGGTSYEQYF
TRBV3-1/TRBV3-2,TRBJ2-7,NA,CASSQLTTEAYEQYF
TRBV7-2,TRBJ2-1,NA,CASTNRSYNEQFF
TRBV7-2,TRBJ1-2,NA,CASSLAAQGAPANYGYTF
TRBV5-6,TRBJ1-2,NA,CASSLGQGGGYTF
TRBV11-3,TRBJ2-3,NA,CASSRDGGSTDTQYF
TRBV3-1/TRBV3-2,TRBJ2-7,NA,CASSPEVGGGAYEQYF
TRBV11-2,TRBJ2-7,NA,CASSFPGTLEQYF
TRBV11-2,TRBJ1-3,NA,CASSLPFRDDGNTIYF
TRBV6-2/TRBV6-3,TRBJ2-1,once,CASSPLPREPYNEQFF
TRBV2,TRBJ1-5,NA,CASLGTNSNQPQHF
TRBV12-3/TRBV12-4,TRBJ2-3,NA,CASTLGRGDTQYF
TRBV6-6,TRBJ1-5,NA,CASRGGHLYSNQPQHF
TRBV18,TRBJ1-5,once,CASSLDSYSNQPQHF
TRBV19,TRBJ1-6,NA,CASSAGRGGVYNSPLHF